This TCR beta chain was identified in a study of T cell responses to AZD1222 COVID-19 vaccine. The germline gives CDR1 SGHTA, CDR2 FQGNSA. The CDR3 loop spans 15 amino acids. The V end lost 2 bases, the J end lost 3 bases, and 13 bases lay between the germline ends. Sequenced by immunoSEQ multiplex PCR; TCRdb stores in-frame clones only, minus some. Among tens of thousands of clones listed, about 89% were seen once. The sequences come from peripheral blood, collected on day 0 of AZD1222 vaccination. The chain couples TRBV7-2 to TRBJ1-1; D may be TRBD1 (5 bases). The receptor comes from an adult in good health. DNA of the CDR3: TGTGCCAGCAGCTTAACGCCAGGGATTGACACTGAAGCTTTCTTT. Amino acid sequence: CASSLTPGIDTEAFF. Using reference TRBV7-2 and TRBJ1-1 for the parts outside the CDR3, the full variable domain is GAGVSQSPSNKVTEKGKDVELRCDPISGHTALYWYRQSLGQGLEFLIYFQGNSAPDKSGLPSDRFSAERTGGSVSTLTIQRTQQEDSAVYLCASSLTPGIDTEAFFGQGTRLTVV.